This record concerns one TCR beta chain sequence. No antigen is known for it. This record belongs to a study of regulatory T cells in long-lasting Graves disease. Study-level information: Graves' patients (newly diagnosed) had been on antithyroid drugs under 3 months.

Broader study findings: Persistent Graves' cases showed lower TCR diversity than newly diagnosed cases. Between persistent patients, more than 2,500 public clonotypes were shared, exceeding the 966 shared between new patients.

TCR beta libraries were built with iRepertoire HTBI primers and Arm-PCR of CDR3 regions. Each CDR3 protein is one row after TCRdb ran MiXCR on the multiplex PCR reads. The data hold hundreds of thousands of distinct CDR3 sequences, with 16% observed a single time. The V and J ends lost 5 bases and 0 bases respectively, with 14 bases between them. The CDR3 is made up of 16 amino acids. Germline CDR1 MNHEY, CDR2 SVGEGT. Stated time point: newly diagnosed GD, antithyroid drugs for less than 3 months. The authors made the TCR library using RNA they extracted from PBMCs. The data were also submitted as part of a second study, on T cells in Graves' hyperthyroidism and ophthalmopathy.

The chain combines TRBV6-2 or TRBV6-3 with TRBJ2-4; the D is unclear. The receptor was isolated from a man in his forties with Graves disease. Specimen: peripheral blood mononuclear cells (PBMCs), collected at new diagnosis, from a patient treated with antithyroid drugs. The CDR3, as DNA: TGTGCCAGCAGTCCCCACGTACCCCTAGCCAAAAACATTCAGTACTTC. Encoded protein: CASSPHVPLAKNIQYF.